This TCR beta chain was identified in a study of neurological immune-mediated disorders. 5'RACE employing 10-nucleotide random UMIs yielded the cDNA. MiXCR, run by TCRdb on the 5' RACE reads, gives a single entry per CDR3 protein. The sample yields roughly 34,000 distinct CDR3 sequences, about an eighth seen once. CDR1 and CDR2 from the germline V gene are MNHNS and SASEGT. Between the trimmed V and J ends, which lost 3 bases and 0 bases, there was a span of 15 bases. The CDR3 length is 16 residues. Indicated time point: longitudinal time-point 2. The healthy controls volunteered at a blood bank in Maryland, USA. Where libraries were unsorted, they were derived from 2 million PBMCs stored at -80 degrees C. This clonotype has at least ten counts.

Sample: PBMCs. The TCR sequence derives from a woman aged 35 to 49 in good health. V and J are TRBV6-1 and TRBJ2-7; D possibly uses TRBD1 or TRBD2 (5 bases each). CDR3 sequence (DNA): TGTGCCAGCAGTGAGACATCGGGGCTCAGCTCCTACGAGCAGTACTTC. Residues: CASSETSGLSSYEQYF.